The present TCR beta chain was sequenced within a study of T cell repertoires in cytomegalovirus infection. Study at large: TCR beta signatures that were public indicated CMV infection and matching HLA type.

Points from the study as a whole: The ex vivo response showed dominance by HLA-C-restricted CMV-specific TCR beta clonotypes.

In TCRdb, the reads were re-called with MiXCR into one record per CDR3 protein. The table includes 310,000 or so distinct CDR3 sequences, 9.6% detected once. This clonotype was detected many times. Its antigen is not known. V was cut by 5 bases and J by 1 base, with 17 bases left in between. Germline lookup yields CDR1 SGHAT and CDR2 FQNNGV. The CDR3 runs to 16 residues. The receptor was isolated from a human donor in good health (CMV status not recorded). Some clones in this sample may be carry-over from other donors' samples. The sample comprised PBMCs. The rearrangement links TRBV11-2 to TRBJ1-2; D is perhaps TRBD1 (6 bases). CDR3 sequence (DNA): TGTGCCAGCAGCCCAAGGACAGTCCTTAGTAACTATGGCTACACCTTC. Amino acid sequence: CASSPRTVLSNYGYTF.